This entry lists 25 T cell receptor beta chains sequenced from one sample in a study of sequential checkpoint blockade in melanoma. The data were produced by immunoSEQ multiplex PCR, yet TCRdb's version contains in-frame clones alone and is incomplete. The data hold 250 to 300 clones, with around 24% observed a single time. The treatment denotes: randomized to nivolumab then ipilimumab (arm A) or the reverse (arm B). The material sequenced was tumor tissue (inferred from file names), taken from a patient given nivolumab and ipilimumab in sequence. The receptor set was obtained from a human donor with melanoma.

By share, this clone counts as hyperexpanded (1% or more). The chain has TRBV6-8 and TRBJ2-2, with D possibly matching TRBD2 (6 bases). Deletions cut 5 bases from V and 2 bases from J, with 9 bases between. Germline V lookup: CDR1 MNHGY, CDR2 SAAAGT. This CDR3 comprises 14 residues. The CDR3 is CASSVEGNTGELFF. In DNA, the CDR3 is TGTGCCAGCAGTGTGGAGGGTAACACCGGGGAGCTGTTTTTT.

This clone is labeled medium-sized (0.01 to 0.1%). The V and J genes are TRBV11-3 and TRBJ2-7; 7 bases are a match to TRBD2. The germline V gene has CDR1 SGHNT and CDR2 YENEEA. The CDR3 totals 14 residues. V gave up 6 bases and J gave up 3 bases; unmatched junction bases: 8. The CDR3 loop is CASSTLAQSYEQYF. The CDR3 DNA follows: TGTGCCAGCAGTACACTAGCGCAGAGCTACGAGCAGTACTTC.

This clone was picked up a small number of times. The rearrangement links TRBV11-3 to TRBJ1-6; D possibly corresponds to TRBD1 (5 bases). V shed 2 bases and J shed 9 bases, with 17 bases lying between them. Germline assignment: CDR1 SGHNT and CDR2 YENEEA. The CDR3 totals 16 residues. This CDR3 reads CASSLPGTGPSSPLHF. CDR3 nucleotide sequence: TGTGCCAGCAGCTTACCGGGGACGGGCCCTAGTTCACCCCTCCACTTT.

The gene calls are TRBV5-1 and TRBJ1-1; D not resolved. The germline V gene has CDR1 SGHRS and CDR2 YFSETQ. V dropped 4 bases and J dropped 1 base, with 17 bases sitting between them. The CDR3 contains 16 residues. CDR3 in amino acids: CASSPQLRQANTEAFF. The CDR3 region has the DNA TGCGCCAGCAGCCCACAGCTGCGGCAGGCGAACACTGAAGCTTTCTTT.

This clone was seen more than once but under ten times. The gene calls are TRBV19 and TRBJ1-6; TRBD1 matches 10 bases. This CDR3 has 15 residues. The V gene's germline CDR1 is LNHDA and CDR2 SQIVND (reference sequence). V dropped 3 bases and J dropped 8; count of bases not matched to a gene: 4. The CDR3 DNA follows: TGTGCCAGTAGTATCGCGGGACAGGGGTATTCACCCCTCCACTTT. Protein: CASSIAGQGYSPLHF.

The chain employs TRBV19 and TRBJ1-5; D call uncertain. Trimming removed 3 bases at V and 0 bases at J, with 18 bases between. Germline-derived CDR1 and CDR2 are LNHDA and SQIVND (reference sequence). This CDR3 contains 18 residues. The CDR3 spells CASSMRLSVFGSNQPQHF. The CDR3 DNA is TGTGCCAGTAGTATGCGTCTTAGTGTGTTCGGTAGCAATCAGCCCCAGCATTTT.

This clone has only a few counts. This rearrangement joins TRBV30 to TRBJ2-7; D perhaps matches TRBD2 (6 bases). Between the trimmed V and J ends, which lost 2 bases and 2 bases, there was a span of 13 bases. CDR3 length: 14 amino acids. CDR1 is GTSNPN, CDR2 SVGIG, per germline (reference sequence). The CDR3 sequence: CAWSTGRGTYEQYF. CDR3 nucleotide sequence: TGTGCCTGGAGTACGGGCCGGGGGACCTACGAGCAGTACTTC.

By proportion, this clone is large (0.1 to 1%). In DNA, the CDR3 is TGTGCCAGCAGTCCGCCGTTGACTAAGAATGAGCAGTTCTTC. Encoded protein: CASSPPLTKNEQFF. This chain links TRBV6-8 with TRBJ2-1, with D possibly TRBD2 on 5 matching bases. The CDR3 totals 14 residues. V was trimmed by 5 bases and J by 7 bases, leaving 15 bases between them. Germline V lookup: CDR1 MNHGY, CDR2 SAAAGT.

The chain carries TRBV19 and TRBJ1-6; 10 nucleotides line up with TRBD1. The CDR3 has 20 residues. Germline values: CDR1 LNHDA, CDR2 SQIVND (reference sequence). With 0 bases clipped from V and 7 bases from J, the junction kept 15 bases outside the gene matches. CDR3 region: CASSIDVGQGIRKFNSPLHF. The DNA for the CDR3 is TGTGCCAGTAGTATAGATGTGGGACAGGGGATTCGTAAATTCAATTCACCCCTCCACTTT.

Relative to its sample, this clone is large. This sequence joins TRBV11-3 and TRBJ2-6; possibly TRBD1 for D (6 bases). Germline V lookup: CDR1 SGHNT, CDR2 YENEEA. The CDR3 is 18 residues long. Trimming cost V 2 bases and J 0 bases, with 14 bases left between them. The chain's CDR3 is CASSLYSGVGSGANVLTF. CDR3 in DNA: TGTGCCAGCAGCTTATACTCAGGGGTAGGCTCTGGGGCCAACGTCCTGACTTTC.

This clone is termed large. CDR3 nucleotide sequence: TGTGCCAGCAGCACCCCCATGGGGACCGCTAACTATGGCTACACCTTC. Protein product: CASSTPMGTANYGYTF. The gene calls are TRBV9 and TRBJ1-2; TRBD1 might be the D (5 bases). This CDR3 comprises 16 residues. V was clipped by 4 bases and J by 0 bases, with 16 bases between them. Germline CDR1 is SGDLS and CDR2 is YYNGEE.

This sequence joins TRBV6-8 and TRBJ2-1, with 7 bases identical to TRBD1. The CDR3 spans 15 residues. With 9 bases clipped from V and 7 bases from J, the junction kept 15 bases outside the gene matches. Germline CDR1 is MNHGY and CDR2 is SAAAGT. This CDR3 reads CASLQGPRFPNEQFF. DNA of the CDR3: TGTGCCAGTTTACAGGGGCCGCGGTTCCCGAATGAGCAGTTCTTC.

There are a few counts of this clone. The V gene is TRBV11-3, the J gene TRBJ2-5; 7 bases are shared with TRBD1. The CDR3 sequence is 14 residues long. The germline V gene has CDR1 SGHNT and CDR2 YENEEA. V was pared by 3 bases and J by 3 bases, with 4 bases of the junction left unmatched. CDR3 sequence reads: CASSFTGAKETQYF. In DNA form, the CDR3 reads TGTGCCAGCAGCTTTACAGGGGCAAAAGAGACCCAGTACTTC.

Only a few counts were recorded for this clone. The V and J genes are TRBV11-3 and TRBJ2-7, with TRBD2 as a possible D gene (5 bases). Germline CDR1 SGHNT, CDR2 YENEEA. The CDR3 spans 15 residues. Trimming left V 5 bases short and J 0 bases short, with 14 bases between. CDR3 nucleotide sequence: TGTGCCAGCAGCGTTGGAGGAGGTGACTCCTACGAGCAGTACTTC. Encoded protein: CASSVGGGDSYEQYF.

A few counts support this clone. This chain joins TRBV11-3 and TRBJ2-3; D may be TRBD2 (6 bases). The germline V and J ends were trimmed by 5 bases and 0 bases, with 9 bases remaining between them. This CDR3 contains 14 residues. CDR1 SGHNT and CDR2 YENEEA come from the germline V gene. The CDR3 nucleotides are TGTGCCAGCAGCCGCGGGGCCAGCACAGATACGCAGTATTTT. Translation gives CASSRGASTDTQYF.

This sequence joins TRBV15 and TRBJ2-1; 7 bases line up with TRBD2. Germline CDR1 reads LNHNV; CDR2 reads YYDKDF (reference sequence). The CDR3 has 15 residues. V gave up 4 bases and J gave up 8 bases; unmatched junction bases: 11. The CDR3 DNA reads as TGTGCCACCAGCAAAGGAAGGCGGGAGATCGATGAGCAGTTCTTC. Translation: CATSKGRREIDEQFF.

In this sample, this clone is large. This sequence joins TRBV11-3 and TRBJ1-1; a weak D match, TRBD1 (6 bases). Germline values: CDR1 SGHNT, CDR2 YENEEA. The CDR3 runs 16 residues. V lost 1 base, J lost 1 base, and 13 bases lay in between. The CDR3 region is CASSLGAGVGNTEAFF. DNA of the CDR3: TGTGCCAGCAGCTTAGGGGCAGGGGTAGGGAACACTGAAGCTTTCTTT. The full variable domain, rest sourced from reference TRBV11-3 and TRBJ1-1, is EAGVVQSPRYKIIEKKQPVAFWCNPISGHNTLYWYLQNLGQGPELLIRYENEEAVDDSQLPKDRFSAERLKGVDSTLKIQPAELGDSAVYLCASSLGAGVGNTEAFFGQGTRLTVV.

The genes are TRBV19 and TRBJ1-5; 7 positions match TRBD1. The CDR3 is 14 residues long. J lost 6 bases, V lost 6 bases, and 8 bases had no gene match. Germline lookup yields CDR1 LNHDA and CDR2 SQIVND (reference sequence). CDR3 amino acids: CASSLQGGGQPQHF. Here the CDR3 DNA reads TGTGCCAGTAGCCTTCAGGGGGGTGGTCAGCCCCAGCATTTT.

The gene calls are TRBV1 and TRBJ1-5. TRBV1 is a pseudogene locus. This CDR3 contains 16 residues. The CDR3 region is CASSQSPGTGNQPQHF. As DNA, the CDR3 is TGCGCCAGCAGCCAGTCCCCAGGGACGGGCAATCAGCCCCAGCATTTT.

This clone was seen only a few times. This rearrangement joins TRBV11-3 to TRBJ2-3; 8 nucleotides agree with TRBD2. The CDR3 totals 14 residues. CDR1 is SGHNT and CDR2 is YENEEA in the germline V gene. The ends lost 4 bases at V and 2 bases at J; junction bases unmatched: 2. CDR3 loop: CASSYSGTTDTQYF. The CDR3, as DNA: TGTGCCAGCAGCTATAGCGGGACCACAGATACGCAGTATTTT.

This chain joins TRBV11-3 and TRBJ2-5, with D maybe TRBD2 (6 bases). Deletions cut 3 bases from V and 5 bases from J, with 13 bases between. The CDR3 spans 14 residues. Germline CDR1 and CDR2: SGHNT and YENEEA. CDR3 DNA: TGTGCCAGCAGCTTTTACGGGAGTAGCGAGACCCAGTACTTC. Protein sequence: CASSFYGSSETQYF.

The chain couples TRBV18 to TRBJ1-4, with D tentatively TRBD1 (5 bases). The germline V gene encodes CDR1 KGHSH and CDR2 LQKENI. V lost 3 bases and J 8 bases, leaving 22 bases between the germline ends. This CDR3 region has 17 residues. As DNA, the CDR3 is TGTGCCAGCTCACCGCCCCTGTTGGGGCGGGCAGGAGAAAAACTGTTTTTT. This translates into CASSPPLLGRAGEKLFF.

This chain joins TRBV11-3 and TRBJ1-1; TRBD1 is a possible D gene (5 bases). Trimming removed 5 bases from V and 0 bases from J, with 10 bases in between. Germline V gene sequence: CDR1 SGHNT, CDR2 YENEEA. CDR3 length: 14 amino acids. The CDR3 DNA reads as TGTGCCAGCAGCCAGACAGACATGAACACTGAAGCTTTCTTT. It is translated as CASSQTDMNTEAFF.

This clone qualifies as hyperexpanded. V gene TRBV11-3 combines with J gene TRBJ1-1, with D maybe TRBD1 (5 bases). V was trimmed by 3 bases and J by 3 bases, leaving 20 bases between them. The CDR3 extends over 17 amino acids. In germline, CDR1 is SGHNT, CDR2 YENEEA. The CDR3 bases are TGTGCCAGCAGCTTGGGGCGGGGAGGGCAAGGTCACACTGAAGCTTTCTTT. Encoded protein: CASSLGRGGQGHTEAFF.

J is TRBJ2-5 and V is TRBV6-8; no reliable D call. V was clipped by 6 bases and J by 2 bases, with 13 bases between them. CDR3 length equals 14 residues. Germline values: CDR1 MNHGY, CDR2 SAAAGT. DNA for the CDR3: TGTGCCAGCAGACCCATCATAACGCAAGAGACCCAGTACTTC. This translates into CASRPIITQETQYF.